The 10 T cell receptor beta chains listed next were all sequenced from one sample in a study of follicular helper T cells after annual influenza vaccination. Stated time point: 2015-2016 season, 7 days after influenza vaccination. Libraries were prepared by immunoSEQ multiplex PCR; TCRdb keeps only in-frame clonotypes and omits some of them. The data show about 5,000 clones, 83% seen once. The sample in question was CXCR5+ CD38- circulating T follicular helper cells from blood, obtained 7 days after influenza vaccination. Noted subset: circulating Tfh, non-naive CD4+CXCR5+PD-1+ (ICOS+CD38+ or ICOS-CD38-). The receptor source for this set is an adult who received the influenza vaccine.

The chain couples TRBV19 to TRBJ2-3; D is possibly TRBD2 (7 bases). Germline loops: CDR1 LNHDA, CDR2 SQIVND (reference sequence). This CDR3 is 14 amino acids long. V lost 3 bases, J lost 6 bases, and 13 bases lay in between. CDR3 bases: TGTGCCAGTAGTATTAGTAGGGGGGGGGATACGCAGTATTTT. As protein: CASSISRGGDTQYF.

The chain uses TRBV7-2 and TRBJ1-6, with a weak D call TRBD1 (5 bases). This CDR3 comprises 15 residues. Germline values: CDR1 SGHTA, CDR2 FQGNSA. Trimming shortened V by 0 bases and J by 7 bases, and 10 bases separated the two germline ends. CDR3 protein: CASSLAGARNSPLHF. CDR3 nucleotide sequence: TGTGCCAGCAGCTTAGCAGGGGCGAGGAATTCACCCCTCCACTTT.

The CDR3 sequence is CASSKAVIPGASYEQYF. The CDR3 DNA sequence: TGTGCCAGCAGCAAAGCAGTCATCCCAGGGGCCTCCTACGAGCAGTACTTC. This rearrangement joins TRBV21-1 to TRBJ2-7; the D call TRBD1 from the table was never checked on the DNA. TRBV21-1 constitutes a pseudogene. The CDR3 spans 17 residues.

The V and J genes are TRBV7-2 and TRBJ2-7; D is ambiguous. There are 12 residues in the CDR3. Germline V gene sequence: CDR1 SGHTA, CDR2 FQGNSA. Trimming cost V 3 bases and J 6 bases, with 9 bases left between them. In nucleotides, the CDR3 is TGTGCCAGCAGCTTTAGCCGCGCCGAGCAGTACTTC. Residues: CASSFSRAEQYF.

J is TRBJ1-2 and V is TRBV10-1; no clear D gene. This CDR3 is 15 amino acids long. In germline, CDR1 is WNHNN, CDR2 SYGVQD (reference sequence). Trimming shortened V by 3 bases and J by 8 bases, and 19 bases separated the two germline ends. The CDR3 loop reads CASSERTPRDFGYTF. For the CDR3, the DNA is TGCGCCAGCAGTGAAAGGACCCCACGGGATTTCGGCTACACCTTC.

This clone was seen only once. The rearrangement joins TRBV29-1 to TRBJ2-1; tentatively, D is TRBD1 (5 bases). Per germline, CDR1 SQVTM and CDR2 ANQGSEA. The CDR3 runs 14 residues. V shed 5 bases and J shed 4 bases, with 15 bases lying between them. The CDR3 nucleotides are TGCAGCGTTCTCGACAGAAGCAGTTACAATGAGCAGTTCTTC. Translating gives CSVLDRSSYNEQFF.

The V call is TRBV5-1, the J call TRBJ2-1, with 9 positions matching TRBD2. The J segment lost 2 bases and the V segment lost 3 bases, leaving 9 bases of the junction unmatched. This CDR3 region has 17 residues. In germline, CDR1 is SGHRS, CDR2 YFSETQ. CDR3: CASSYEHSGGPYNEQFF. The CDR3 DNA follows: TGCGCCAGCAGCTACGAACATAGCGGGGGCCCCTACAATGAGCAGTTCTTC.

Relative to its sample, this clone is large (0.1 to 1%). In DNA form, the CDR3 reads TGTGCCAGCAGTGAAGAGACAGGAGATTCACCCCTCCACTTT. It encodes CASSEETGDSPLHF. The J gene is TRBJ1-6, the V gene TRBV2, with a possible D match to TRBD1 (6 bases). V lost 1 base and J 8 bases, leaving 9 bases between the germline ends. Germline V gives CDR1 SNHLY, CDR2 FYNNEI. This CDR3 contains 14 residues.

The gene calls are TRBV7-3 and TRBJ2-3; D may be TRBD1 (6 bases). The length of the CDR3 is 12 residues. CDR1 is SGHTA and CDR2 is FQGTGA in the germline V gene. The V end was cut by 5 bases, the J end by 8 bases, with 11 bases between. The CDR3: CASSQGLGTQYF. Here the CDR3 DNA reads TGTGCCAGCAGCCAGGGGCTCGGTACGCAGTATTTT. Complete variable domain (other parts from reference TRBV7-3 and TRBJ2-3): GAGVSQTPSNKVTEKGKYVELRCDPISGHTALYWYRQSLGQGPEFLIYFQGTGAADDSGLPNDRFFAVRPEGSVSTLKIQRTERGDSAVYLCASSQGLGTQYFGPGTRLTVL.

DNA for the CDR3: TGTGCCAGCAGCTTAGCTAGCGGGGAAACCTCCTACGAGCAGTACTTC. The encoded protein is CASSLASGETSYEQYF. This chain joins TRBV7-2 and TRBJ2-7; 8 nucleotides align to TRBD2. CDR3 length: 16 residues. Trimming removed 0 bases from V and 0 bases from J; junction bases left unmatched: 4. The germline V gene has CDR1 SGHTA and CDR2 FQGNSA.